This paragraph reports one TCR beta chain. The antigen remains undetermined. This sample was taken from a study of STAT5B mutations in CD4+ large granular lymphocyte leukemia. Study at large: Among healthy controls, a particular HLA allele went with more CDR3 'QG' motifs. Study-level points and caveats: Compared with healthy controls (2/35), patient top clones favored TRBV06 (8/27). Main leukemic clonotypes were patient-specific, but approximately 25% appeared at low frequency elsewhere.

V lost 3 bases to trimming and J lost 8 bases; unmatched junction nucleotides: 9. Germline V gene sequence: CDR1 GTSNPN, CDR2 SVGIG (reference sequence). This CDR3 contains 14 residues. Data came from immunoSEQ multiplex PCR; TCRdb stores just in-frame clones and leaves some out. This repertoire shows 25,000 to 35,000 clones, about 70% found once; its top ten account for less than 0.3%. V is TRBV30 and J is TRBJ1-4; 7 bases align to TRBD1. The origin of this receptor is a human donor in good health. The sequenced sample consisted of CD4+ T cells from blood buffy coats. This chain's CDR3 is CAWRKRGREEKLFF. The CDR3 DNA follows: TGTGCCTGGAGAAAAAGGGGGCGCGAGGAAAAACTGTTTTTT. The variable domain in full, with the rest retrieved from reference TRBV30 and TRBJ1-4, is SQTIHQWPATLVQPVGSPLSLECTVEGTSNPNLYWYRQAAGRGLQLLFYSVGIGQISSEVPQNLSASRPQDRQFILSSKKLLLSDSGFYLCAWRKRGREEKLFFGSGTQLSVL.